The 26 T cell receptor beta chains in this list originate from one sample, sequenced in a study of tumor-infiltrating lymphocytes in primary liver carcinoma. From roughly 21-30 mg of unsorted bulk tissue, DNA and RNA were co-extracted together. Starting material of around 490 ng total RNA yielded TCR beta cDNA via a constant-region primer. It was through three nested multiplex PCR rounds of slightly modified ARM-PCR that TCR beta libraries arose. It was with TRBV1-TRBV30 forward primers and a C-beta reverse primer that the first two PCR rounds were run, at roughly 11 cycles each. TCRdb fed the multiplex PCR reads into MiXCR, producing one record per CDR3 protein. The table lists 20,000 to 25,000 distinct CDR3 sequences, roughly three quarters of them singletons, with more than 30% in the top ten. The sequenced sample consisted of liver tumor tissue from sampling region 5. Subset: tumor region T5, tumor centre. These receptors were collected from a woman aged 25 to 39 with primary liver carcinoma and hepatitis B virus infection.

This sequence joins TRBV11-2 and TRBJ2-1; TRBD2 is a possible D gene (6 bases). This CDR3 comprises 14 residues. CDR1 SGHAT and CDR2 FQNNGV come from the germline V gene. Trimming left V 4 bases short and J 10 bases short, with 17 bases between. The CDR3 DNA reads as TGTGCCAGCAGCTCCCGGCCGTCGCGGGGAGAGCAGTTCTTC. This translates into CASSSRPSRGEQFF.

Of note for this clonotype: At one end, the junction sequence differs from germline, possibly due to a read error. The V gene is TRBV24-1, the J gene TRBJ2-1; no clear D gene. The CDR3 sequence is 16 residues long. Germline V lookup: CDR1 KGHDR, CDR2 SFDVKD. The CDR3 region is CVTSDPWTTIYNEQFF. In DNA form, the CDR3 reads TGTGTCACCAGTGATCCATGGACCACCATATACAATGAGCAGTTCTTC.

This chain joins TRBV11-2 and TRBJ1-2; 8 positions agree with TRBD1. V lost 8 bases, J lost 4 bases, and 12 bases stayed unmatched. This CDR3 is built from 15 residues. The germline CDR1 and CDR2 sequences are SGHAT and FQNNGV. In DNA, the CDR3 is TGTGCCAGCTGCCGCAGGGGGCGTGGGGGCTATGGCTACACCTTC. Translating it yields CASCRRGRGGYGYTF. Drawing the rest from reference TRBV11-2 and TRBJ1-2, the complete variable domain is EAGVAQSPRYKIIEKRQSVAFWCNPISGHATLYWYQQILGQGPKLLIQFQNNGVVDDSQLPKDRFSAERLKGVDSTLKIQPAKLEDSAVYLCASCRRGRGGYGYTFGSGTRLTVV.

This clonotype was counted between two and nine times. The junction shows a germline mismatch at one end, possibly a read error. The rearrangement joins TRBV12-3 or TRBV12-4 to TRBJ2-5; tentatively, D is TRBD2 (6 bases). The CDR3 is made up of 15 amino acids. CDR3 sequence reads: CASSTYPGSEDTRYF. DNA for the CDR3: TGCGCCAGCAGCACCTACCCCGGGAGCGAAGATACCCGGTACTTC.

Details on this clonotype: The junction differs from germline at one of its ends, possibly a read error. The chain couples TRBV29-1 to TRBJ2-1; D not resolved. The CDR3 has 14 residues. Germline V gene sequence: CDR1 SQVTM, CDR2 ANQGSEA. CDR3 in DNA: TGCAGCGCCGTGACACGAGTATGTTCCAATGAGCGGTTCTTC. This codes for CSAVTRVCSNERFF.

In the case of this clonotype: A read error may produce the germline difference seen at one junction end. The genes are TRBV7-9 and TRBJ2-7, with D possibly TRBD1 on 6 matching bases. Germline V gene lookup returns CDR1 SEHNR and CDR2 FQNEAQ (reference sequence). The CDR3 is 15 amino acids. The CDR3 reads CTSSLAGVPMDEQYF. In DNA, the CDR3 is TGTACCAGCAGCTTAGCAGGGGTCCCCATGGACGAACAGTACTTC.

The chain links TRBV11-2 to TRBJ1-2; D gene unclear. CDR3 length equals 13 residues. V was pared by 5 bases and J by 14 bases, with 21 bases between. Germline values: CDR1 SGHAT, CDR2 FQNNGV. Written as DNA, the CDR3 is TGTGCCAGCAGCCCCCCGACGGGAAGCGGCAATACCTTC. It yields the protein CASSPPTGSGNTF. Variable domain in full (rest from reference TRBV11-2 and TRBJ1-2): EAGVAQSPRYKIIEKRQSVAFWCNPISGHATLYWYQQILGQGPKLLIQFQNNGVVDDSQLPKDRFSAERLKGVDSTLKIQPAKLEDSAVYLCASSPPTGSGNTFGSGTRLTVV.

A note on this clonotype: Relative to the germline gene, one junction end is altered; a read error may explain this. V and J are TRBV29-1 and TRBJ2-2; D assignment may be TRBD1 or TRBD2 (5 bases each). The germline gives CDR1 SQVTM, CDR2 ANQGSEA. The CDR3 sequence is 14 residues long. The CDR3: CSVRGDPNTGELFF. In nucleotides, the CDR3 is TGCAGCGTCAGAGGGGACCCTAACACCGGGGAACTGTTTTTT.

This clonotype was detected only once. The junction and the germline gene differ at one end; a read error may be behind it. The chain is built from TRBV4-1 and TRBJ1-5, with D perhaps TRBD1 (6 bases). The V gene's germline CDR1 is MGHRA and CDR2 YSYEKL. CDR3 length: 14 residues. The CDR3 DNA reads TGCACAAGCGACACACGGACAGATAGACAGCCCCAACATTTT. Translating gives CTSDTRTDRQPQHF.

Only a few counts were recorded for this clonotype. At one boundary the junction diverges from the germline segment, which might be a read error. The chain carries TRBV5-6 and TRBJ2-3; TRBD2 might be the D (5 bases). This CDR3 region has 12 residues. Germline assignment: CDR1 SGHDT and CDR2 YYEEEE. CDR3 loop: CAGSLRADTQYF. DNA for the CDR3: TGTGCCGGCAGCTTGAGGGCAGATACGCAGTATTTC.

A remark on this clonotype: The CDR3 does not end in the conserved phenylalanine or tryptophan, so this is likely a read error. The chain combines TRBV28 with TRBJ2-7; D call uncertain. Germline CDR1 and CDR2: MDHEN and SYDVKM. The CDR3 spans 12 residues. CDR3: CPSSRPPWEQYL. The CDR3 coding sequence is TGTCCCAGCAGTCGGCCCCCCTGGGAGCAGTACTTA.

A note on this clonotype: An end of the junction does not agree with germline; a read error may underlie this. The gene calls are TRBV5-6 and TRBJ2-7; no clear D gene. This CDR3 comprises 13 residues. CDR1 is SGHDT, CDR2 YYEEEE, per germline. The CDR3 region is CTSSFSSSYKQYF. In DNA, the CDR3 is TGTACGAGCAGCTTCTCCTCCTCCTACAAGCAGTACTTC.

About this clonotype itself: One end of the junction does not line up with germline, which may come from a read error. The rearrangement joins TRBV5-1 to TRBJ2-1; possibly TRBD2 for D (6 bases). The CDR3 has 15 amino acids. Germline V CDR1 and CDR2: SGHRS, YFSETQ. CDR3 in amino acids: CASSGTGSTYSERFF. CDR3 bases: TGCGCCAGTAGCGGCACAGGTTCCACCTACAGTGAGCGGTTCTTC.

Note on this clonotype: A junction end diverges from the germline sequence, so it may reflect a read error. This rearrangement joins TRBV11-2 to TRBJ2-7, with D perhaps matching TRBD2 (5 bases). The CDR3 has 15 residues. Germline-derived CDR1 and CDR2 are SGHAT and FQNNGV. In nucleotides, the CDR3 is TGTACCAGCAGCTTTGAAACGAGGGATCTACGCTGGCAGTACTTC. This gives the protein CTSSFETRDLRWQYF. Based on the CDR3 plus reference TRBV11-2 and TRBJ2-7, the full variable domain is EAGVAQSPRYKIIEKRQSVAFWCNPISGHATLYWYQQILGQGPKLLIQFQNNGVVDDSQLPKDRFSAERLKGVDSTLKIQPAKLEDSAVYLCTSSFETRDLRWQYFGPGTRLTVT.

Worth noting for this clonotype: A much larger clone lies a single base off, so this may be a read error. This chain connects TRBV11-1 to TRBJ2-7, with TRBD1 matching over 7 bases. In germline, CDR1 is SGHAT, CDR2 FQDESV (reference sequence). Trimming cost V 5 bases and J 0 bases; bases outside gene matches: 10. The CDR3 length is 16 residues. For the CDR3, the DNA is TGTGCCAGCAGCAGGGGGCATCGGACCAGCTCCTACGAGCAGTACTTC. It is translated as CASSRGHRTSSYEQYF.

Regarding this clonotype: A junction end diverges from the germline sequence, so it may reflect a read error. The chain uses TRBV11-1 and TRBJ2-2; D unresolved. Looked up from germline, CDR1 is SGHAT and CDR2 is FQDESV (reference sequence). This CDR3 region has 16 residues. For the CDR3, the DNA is TGTGCTAGCAGCAGAGTTATGGCGAGAGTGTCCGGGGAGCTGTTTTTT. Its protein product is CASSRVMARVSGELFF. Supplemented by reference TRBV11-1 and TRBJ2-2, the full variable domain reads EAEVAQSPRYKITEKSQAVAFWCDPISGHATLYWYRQILGQGPELLVQFQDESVVDDSQLPKDRFSAERLKGVDSTLKIQPAELGDSAMYLCASSRVMARVSGELFFGEGSRLTVL.

The V and J genes are TRBV7-9 and TRBJ2-7, with D perhaps matching TRBD1 (5 bases). The germline V and J ends were trimmed by 5 bases and 13 bases, with 18 bases remaining between them. Germline V gene sequence: CDR1 SEHNR, CDR2 FQNEAQ (reference sequence). The CDR3 has 12 amino acids. This CDR3 reads CASSQEAYGHYF. The CDR3 DNA reads TGTGCCAGCAGCCAAGAGGCCTACGGACACTACTTC. Full variable domain (rest looked up from reference TRBV7-9 and TRBJ2-7): DTGVSQNPRHKITKRGQNVTFRCDPISEHNRLYWYRQTLGQGPEFLTYFQNEAQLEKSRLLSDRFSAERPKGSFSTLEIQRTEQGDSAMYLCASSQEAYGHYFGPGTRLTVT.

A word on this clonotype: The missing conserved phenylalanine or tryptophan at the end of this CDR3 makes a read error likely. Because the CDR3's place on the DNA is in doubt, the DNA is left out and the CDR3 is given as listed by TCRdb. The rearrangement uses TRBV5-6 and TRBJ1-5; the table's D call, TRBD1, has no DNA check behind it. From germline, CDR1 is SGHDT and CDR2 YYEEEE. The CDR3 sequence runs 14 residues, both termini included. The CDR3 spells CASSAGGSNQPQHC.

As regards this clonotype: At one end, the junction sequence differs from germline, possibly due to a read error. This rearrangement joins TRBV11-2 to TRBJ2-3; TRBD2 might be the D (5 bases). Germline V gives CDR1 SGHAT, CDR2 FQNNGV. The CDR3 loop spans 13 amino acids. The CDR3 spells CPSSLVDSDMQYF. The CDR3 nucleotides read TGTCCCAGCAGCTTAGTGGACTCCGATATGCAGTATTTT.

A few counts support this clonotype. The CDR3 ends on some other residue instead of the conserved phenylalanine or tryptophan, so this is likely a read error. The chain has TRBV13 and TRBJ2-5; maybe TRBD1 (5 bases). The CDR3 has 14 amino acids. Germline CDR1 reads PRHDT; CDR2 reads FYEKMQ (reference sequence). CDR3 amino acids: CASSRRQGKETQYL. In DNA, the CDR3 is TGTGCTAGCAGCCGACGCCAGGGTAAAGAGACCCAGTACTTA.

Note on this clonotype: Given the absence of the conserved phenylalanine or tryptophan at the CDR3 end, a read error is likely. The V gene is TRBV11-2, the J gene TRBJ2-7; no clear D gene. Trimming left V 8 bases short and J 6 bases short, with 17 bases between. CDR3 size: 13 residues. Germline CDR1 is SGHAT and CDR2 is FQNNGV. The CDR3 nucleotides are TGTGCCAGCGGACCCTCGAATACGGGCGAGCAGTACATC. It translates to CASGPSNTGEQYI.

To note about this clonotype: The junction shows a germline mismatch at one end, possibly a read error. The chain employs TRBV28 and TRBJ2-7, with TRBD2 identical over 9 bases. Germline CDR1 and CDR2: MDHEN and SYDVKM. The CDR3 has 16 residues. CDR3 sequence (DNA): TGTGCCAGCAGTTCACCCCACAAGGGACTAGCCTACGAGCAGTATTTC. This gives the protein CASSSPHKGLAYEQYF.

A note on this clonotype: At one boundary the junction diverges from the germline segment, which might be a read error. The chain recombines TRBV4-3 with TRBJ2-3; either TRBD1 or TRBD2 may supply D (5 bases each). The germline V gene encodes CDR1 LGHNA and CDR2 YSLEER. CDR3 length: 17 residues. The CDR3 DNA is TGCGTCAGCAGCCGCCACGTAGGGGACCCCCCCTCGGGGAGGCAGTATTTT. It specifies CVSSRHVGDPPSGRQYF.

Turning to this clonotype: Because the CDR3 is missing its conserved closing phenylalanine or tryptophan, this is likely a read error. This chain connects TRBV11-1 to TRBJ2-1; 7 bases are shared with TRBD2. CDR1 SGHAT and CDR2 FQDESV come from the germline V gene (reference sequence). The CDR3 loop spans 15 amino acids. The CDR3 sequence: CASRTGTNGYNVQFL. The CDR3 nucleotides read TGTGCCAGCAGGACCGGGACTAACGGTTACAATGTGCAGTTCCTC.

In its sample, this clonotype was seen once. This likely comes from a read error, as the CDR3 has no conserved phenylalanine or tryptophan at its end. The chain carries TRBV12-3 or TRBV12-4 and TRBJ2-5, with D perhaps matching TRBD2 (6 bases). The V end lost 6 bases, the J end lost 4 bases, and 18 bases lay between the germline ends. This CDR3 is 15 amino acids long. CDR3 DNA: TGTGCCAGCAGCACTTACCCCGGGAGCGGAGAGACCCAGTACTAT. This sequence encodes CASSTYPGSGETQYY.

The chain carries TRBV30 and TRBJ2-7; 7 bases line up with TRBD1. The germline V gene encodes CDR1 GTSNPN and CDR2 SVGIG (reference sequence). The CDR3 length is 12 residues. CDR3 coding DNA: TGTGTCAGGAGTGGGACAGCGTACGAGCAGTACTTC. Protein product: CVRSGTAYEQYF.